A selection of T cell receptor beta chains follows, all from one sample in a study of cytomegalovirus exposure and HLA in healthy donors. Sequenced by immunoSEQ multiplex PCR; TCRdb stores in-frame clones only, minus some. This repertoire includes approximately 140,000 clones. Sequencing input: PBMCs. The receptors were gathered from a middle-aged woman in good health and CMV-seronegative. Both conserved end residues are part of each CDR3. D genes are given only for firm matches.

CASSQDISGRTPGYTF | TRBV4-3 | NA | TRBJ1-2
CASSQDRGSSYNSPLHF | TRBV9 | TRBD1 | TRBJ1-6
CAISGPGVSGYTF | TRBV10-3 | NA | TRBJ1-2
CASSLSLLAGVTDTQYF | TRBV11-2 | TRBD2 | TRBJ2-3
CASTPYAEEKLFF | TRBV25-1 | NA | TRBJ1-4
CASSLEQGKRYEQYF | TRBV7-9 | TRBD1 | TRBJ2-7
CASSTDRAKNIQYF | TRBV27 | NA | TRBJ2-4
CASSINWQGTQPQHF | TRBV19 | NA | TRBJ1-5
CASLPHGGRLFF | TRBV28 | NA | TRBJ1-4
CASSVDLGRGFGNTIYF | TRBV6-1 | NA | TRBJ1-3
CASSESGSLLRHTNEQFF | TRBV25-1 | NA | TRBJ2-1
CASSLGSGGATRSQYF | TRBV5-6 | TRBD2 | TRBJ2-3
CASSKEGQGDEQYF | TRBV7-9 | TRBD1 | TRBJ2-7
CSTPMRQVGNEQFF | TRBV29-1 | NA | TRBJ2-1
CAISDSTGGNYGYTF | TRBV10-3 | TRBD1 | TRBJ1-2
CATSNGLASTDTQYF | TRBV15 | TRBD2 | TRBJ2-3
CASSFAVNTEAFF | TRBV7-3 | NA | TRBJ1-1
CASSFRETQYF | TRBV27 | NA | TRBJ2-5
CASSGGGLAGATGELFF | TRBV5-4 | TRBD2 | TRBJ2-2
CASSHQRRGNYNEQFF | TRBV14 | TRBD1 | TRBJ2-1
CASSWGDRANTEAFF | TRBV5-1 | TRBD1 | TRBJ1-1
CASSDGQGSEKLFF | TRBV6-4 | NA | TRBJ1-4
CASSQVPAGEGTDTQYF | TRBV4-1 | TRBD2 | TRBJ2-3
CAISEREGGLGNTIYF | TRBV10-3 | TRBD1 | TRBJ1-3
CASSLVTVPPGEKLFF | TRBV7-9 | NA | TRBJ1-4
CASSLGVTGDPNEKLFF | TRBV7-9 | TRBD1 | TRBJ1-4
CASSLTPGLRAYNEQFF | TRBV7-3 | NA | TRBJ2-1
CASSLLAGNNEQFF | TRBV4-3 | TRBD2 | TRBJ2-1
CASSPTGPGNTIYF | TRBV5-5 | NA | TRBJ1-3
CASTPSGGVAGELFF | TRBV6-4 | TRBD2 | TRBJ2-2
CASTEPGGTEAFF | TRBV5-1 | NA | TRBJ1-1
CASSREGTGYEQYF | TRBV5-1 | NA | TRBJ2-7
CAIGTGAHEKLFF | TRBV10-3 | TRBD1 | TRBJ1-4
CASSLDRRSNTGELFF | TRBV6-5 | NA | TRBJ2-2
CASRTRTGYEQYF | TRBV6-1 | TRBD1 | TRBJ2-7
CASSVGRVSAEAFF | TRBV9 | NA | TRBJ1-1
CASSPGHYSYNSPLHF | TRBV5-1 | NA | TRBJ1-6
CASSSGTDGYTF | TRBV7-9 | TRBD1 | TRBJ1-2
CASSRQRGDTEAFF | TRBV5-4 | NA | TRBJ1-1
CASSFGGGNTDTQYF | TRBV7-3 | TRBD2 | TRBJ2-3
CASGGRGTEAFF | TRBV2 | NA | TRBJ1-1
CASSFRDKDQPQHF | TRBV7-4 | NA | TRBJ1-5
CASSEFILGSLGNTIYF | TRBV10-2 | NA | TRBJ1-3
CASSLIKRLQYNEQFF | TRBV5-6 | NA | TRBJ2-1
CASSFDPQGRYGYTF | TRBV5-4 | NA | TRBJ1-2
CASSLGRVGTSTDTQYF | TRBV7-9 | NA | TRBJ2-3
CASRVAGARETQYF | TRBV2 | TRBD2 | TRBJ2-5
CASSLEQLNQPQHF | TRBV5-5 | NA | TRBJ1-5
CASSLAPNEKLFF | TRBV11-2 | NA | TRBJ1-4
CASSLGTVDSPLHF | TRBV28 | TRBD1 | TRBJ1-6
CASSADRPNQPQHF | TRBV2 | TRBD1 | TRBJ1-5
CASSLKRGPYNEQFF | TRBV27 | TRBD2 | TRBJ2-1
CASSPPPYRGSQETQYF | TRBV18 | TRBD1 | TRBJ2-5
CSVYNYISNQPQHF | TRBV29-1 | NA | TRBJ1-5
CASSSTGTDTQYF | TRBV7-6 | NA | TRBJ2-3
CASSYQAGPYGYTF | TRBV6-5 | NA | TRBJ1-2